These T cell receptor beta chains were read from a single sample in a study of blood T cell repertoires in COVID-19. Using immunoSEQ multiplex PCR, the repertoire was profiled, and TCRdb retains in-frame clones only, with some absent. The data show 200,000 or so clones, approximately 88% seen once. The source material was PBMCs or T cells enriched from blood (not recorded which). These receptors were obtained from a woman between 40 and 50 years old with acute COVID-19. Each CDR3 is given with its conserved first and last residue. The D gene is left open where the match is weak. A row's size may be missing; if present it is once, few, many or a size class.

j_call: TRBJ1-5
cdr3_length: 16
clone_size: NA
v_call: TRBV7-2
d_call: TRBD1
cdr3_aa: CASSSLQGASNQPQHF
cdr3_nt: TGTGCCAGCAGCTCCCTACAGGGGGCGAGCAATCAGCCCCAGCATTTT

j_call: TRBJ2-1
cdr3_length: 16
clone_size: NA
v_call: TRBV7-2
d_call: TRBD1
cdr3_aa: CASSRRTGGFYNEQFF
cdr3_nt: TGTGCCAGCAGCCGCCGGACAGGGGGTTTTTACAATGAGCAGTTCTTC

j_call: TRBJ1-2
cdr3_length: 13
clone_size: NA
v_call: TRBV21-1
d_call: NA
cdr3_aa: CASSKADRGGYTF
cdr3_nt: TGTGCCAGCAGCAAAGCGGACAGGGGTGGCTACACCTTC

j_call: TRBJ2-2
cdr3_length: 13
clone_size: NA
v_call: TRBV7-7
d_call: NA
cdr3_aa: CASSKTSTGELFF
cdr3_nt: TGTGCCAGCAGCAAGACTAGCACCGGGGAGCTGTTTTTT

j_call: TRBJ1-5
cdr3_length: 17
clone_size: NA
v_call: TRBV7-9
d_call: NA
cdr3_aa: CASSLVAGTGRSQPQHF
cdr3_nt: TGTGCCAGCAGCTTAGTGGCCGGGACTGGGAGGAGTCAGCCCCAGCATTTT

j_call: TRBJ1-1
cdr3_length: 16
clone_size: NA
v_call: TRBV5-6
d_call: NA
cdr3_aa: CASSPDRRLSNTEAFF
cdr3_nt: TGTGCCAGCAGCCCCGACAGGCGTTTATCGAACACTGAAGCTTTCTTT

j_call: TRBJ2-7
cdr3_length: 15
clone_size: NA
v_call: TRBV5-5
d_call: NA
cdr3_aa: CASSLAGLSSYEQYF
cdr3_nt: TGTGCCAGCAGCTTGGCAGGACTGAGCTCCTACGAGCAGTACTTC

j_call: TRBJ1-2
cdr3_length: 16
clone_size: NA
v_call: TRBV18
d_call: TRBD1
cdr3_aa: CASSPTTGQGNYGYTF
cdr3_nt: TGTGCCAGCTCACCTACTACGGGACAGGGGAACTATGGCTACACCTTC

j_call: TRBJ1-4
cdr3_length: 14
clone_size: NA
v_call: TRBV18
d_call: NA
cdr3_aa: CASSPPRGDEKLFF
cdr3_nt: TGTGCCAGCTCACCACCCAGGGGAGACGAAAAACTGTTTTTT

j_call: TRBJ1-3
cdr3_length: 11
clone_size: once
v_call: TRBV30
d_call: NA
cdr3_aa: CAWSGGGTIYF
cdr3_nt: TGTGCCTGGAGTGGGGGGGGCACCATATATTTT

j_call: TRBJ1-2
cdr3_length: 13
clone_size: NA
v_call: TRBV30
d_call: NA
cdr3_aa: CAWSGQTLYGYTF
cdr3_nt: TGTGCCTGGAGTGGACAGACCCTCTATGGCTACACCTTC

j_call: TRBJ2-2
cdr3_length: 16
clone_size: NA
v_call: TRBV30
d_call: NA
cdr3_aa: CAWTLWGLPGSGELFF
cdr3_nt: TGTGCCTGGACCCTATGGGGACTTCCGGGGAGCGGGGAGCTGTTTTTT

j_call: TRBJ1-2
cdr3_length: 14
clone_size: few
v_call: TRBV4-1
d_call: NA
cdr3_aa: CASSQVGLGQGYTF
cdr3_nt: TGCGCCAGCAGCCAAGTAGGTTTGGGCCAAGGCTACACCTTC

j_call: TRBJ1-1
cdr3_length: 15
clone_size: NA
v_call: TRBV19
d_call: NA
cdr3_aa: CAGRRFHDWNTEAFF
cdr3_nt: TGTGCCGGAAGACGATTTCACGACTGGAACACTGAAGCTTTCTTT

j_call: TRBJ2-5
cdr3_length: 15
clone_size: NA
v_call: TRBV19
d_call: NA
cdr3_aa: CASSIEASSGETQYF
cdr3_nt: TGTGCCAGTAGTATAGAGGCCTCTTCCGGGGAGACCCAGTACTTC

j_call: TRBJ2-2
cdr3_length: 15
clone_size: NA
v_call: TRBV6-5
d_call: TRBD1
cdr3_aa: CASGQTGVKSGELFF
cdr3_nt: TGTGCCAGCGGACAGACAGGGGTGAAGTCCGGGGAGCTGTTTTTT

j_call: TRBJ1-2
cdr3_length: 14
clone_size: NA
v_call: TRBV24-1
d_call: TRBD1
cdr3_aa: CATSDFATGDGYTF
cdr3_nt: TGTGCCACCAGTGATTTCGCGACAGGGGACGGCTACACCTTC